The 32 T cell receptor beta chains below all came from one sample that was sequenced in a study of beta chain features in type 1 diabetes. Sequencing targeted expressed TCRB transcripts, as all isolated RNA had been reverse transcribed. Using immunoSEQ multiplex PCR, the repertoire was profiled, and TCRdb retains in-frame clones only, with some absent. The repertoire holds about 900,000 clones, with around a sixth as singletons. Sequenced input: naive CD4+ T cells from blood. The origin of the receptors is a woman aged 18-29 years in good health.

V gene TRBV19 combines with J gene TRBJ2-3, with a possible D match to TRBD1 (6 bases). The germline gives CDR1 LNHDA, CDR2 SQIVND (reference sequence). V gave up 4 bases and J gave up 5 bases, with 13 bases separating them. This CDR3 has 14 amino acids. The chain's CDR3 is CASSRSTGIDTQYF. The CDR3 nucleotides are TGTGCCAGTAGTAGAAGCACAGGGATAGATACGCAGTATTTT.

This clone was picked up a small number of times. The chain uses TRBV6-6 and TRBJ2-4, with D unresolved. In germline, CDR1 is MNHNY, CDR2 SVGAGI (reference sequence). V lost 2 bases and J lost 0, with 11 bases in between. The CDR3 totals 16 residues. CDR3 in DNA: TGTGCCAGCAGTTACCCCAATACCCTAGCCAAAAACATTCAGTACTTC. Translating it yields CASSYPNTLAKNIQYF.

This clone was picked up one time. CDR3 region: CSAGTGVEKLFF. For the CDR3, the DNA is TGCAGCGCCGGGACAGGGGTTGAAAAACTGTTTTTT. J is TRBJ1-4 and V is TRBV29-1; 10 positions match TRBD1. V was pared by 7 bases and J by 7 bases, with 3 bases of the junction left unmatched. The germline V gene has CDR1 SQVTM and CDR2 ANQGSEA. The CDR3 has 12 residues.

The gene calls are TRBV19 and TRBJ2-7; D perhaps matches TRBD1 (6 bases). Germline CDR1 and CDR2: LNHDA and SQIVND (reference sequence). With 2 bases removed from V and 7 bases from J, the gap between germline ends came to 18 bases. The CDR3 extends over 15 amino acids. The CDR3 nucleotides read TGTGCCAGTAGTATAACCCCGGGACAAATGGGGGAGCAGTACTTC. It specifies CASSITPGQMGEQYF. Full variable domain (missing parts from reference TRBV19 and TRBJ2-7): DGGITQSPKYLFRKEGQNVTLSCEQNLNHDAMYWYRQDPGQGLRLIYYSQIVNDFQKGDIAEGYSVSREKKESFPLTVTSAQKNPTAFYLCASSITPGQMGEQYFGPGTRLTVT.

This clone was counted between two and nine times. The chain combines TRBV7-2 with TRBJ2-3; D ambiguous. Trimming stripped 5 bases from V and 3 bases from J, with 15 bases between. This CDR3 region has 15 residues. Germline CDR1 and CDR2: SGHTA and FQGNSA. The CDR3 sequence: CASSPQVSRTDTQYF. The CDR3 nucleotides read TGTGCCAGCAGCCCACAAGTCTCCCGTACAGATACGCAGTATTTT. Filled out from reference TRBV7-2 and TRBJ2-3, the complete variable domain reads GAGVSQSPSNKVTEKGKDVELRCDPISGHTALYWYRQSLGQGLEFLIYFQGNSAPDKSGLPSDRFSAERTGGSVSTLTIQRTQQEDSAVYLCASSPQVSRTDTQYFGPGTRLTVL.

CDR3 residues: CASNLGTATYGYTF. DNA of the CDR3: TGCGCCAGCAACCTCGGGACAGCCACTTATGGCTACACCTTC. The V gene is TRBV5-1, the J gene TRBJ1-2; TRBD1 matches 7 bases. This CDR3 comprises 14 residues. CDR1 SGHRS and CDR2 YFSETQ come from the germline V gene. The V and J ends lost 6 bases and 5 bases, in that order; junction bases with no gene match: 10.

This clone has a count of ten or more. The chain joins TRBV21-1 to TRBJ2-5; the listed D gene, TRBD2, was not tested against the DNA. TRBV21-1 is given as a pseudogene. The CDR3 is made up of 15 amino acids. CDR3 loop: CASSKWVLVWETQYF. CDR3 coding DNA: TGTGCCAGCAGCAAATGGGTGCTAGTTTGGGAGACCCAGTACTTC.

A note on this clone: One junction end disagrees with the germline gene, perhaps due to a read error. V usage is TRBV27 and J usage is TRBJ2-3; D possibly matches TRBD1 or TRBD2 (6 bases each). This CDR3 comprises 15 residues. CDR1 and CDR2 from the germline V gene are MNHEY and SMNVEV (reference sequence). CDR3 in DNA: TGTGCCAGCAGTTTATTAAGGGGGGCGCCCCCCTCTCCCCACTTT. Its protein product is CASSLLRGAPPSPHF.

The chain is built from TRBV27 and TRBJ2-7; the match to TRBD1 covers 12 bases. Germline lookup yields CDR1 MNHEY and CDR2 SMNVEV (reference sequence). The V gene end was trimmed by 1 base and the J gene end by 5 bases; junction bases not matched to a gene: 6. The CDR3 consists of 16 residues. The CDR3 spells CASSLFTGTGGHEQYF. The CDR3 DNA sequence: TGTGCCAGCAGTTTATTCACCGGGACAGGGGGCCACGAGCAGTACTTC.

This clone was detected a few times. The V call is TRBV7-9, the J call TRBJ1-1; 11 nucleotides line up with TRBD1. Germline V gives CDR1 SEHNR, CDR2 FQNEAQ (reference sequence). This CDR3 has 14 residues. The ends lost 1 base at V and 5 bases at J; junction bases unmatched: 0. Here the CDR3 DNA reads TGTGCCAGCAGCTTAGGGGACAGGGGGACTGAAGCTTTCTTT. As protein: CASSLGDRGTEAFF.

The chain employs TRBV7-2 and TRBJ1-2, with D hard to call. Germline CDR1 reads SGHTA; CDR2 reads FQGNSA. The CDR3 is 12 amino acids. Trimming left V 1 base short and J 5 bases short, with 5 bases between. CDR3 region: CASSLEGYGYTF. As DNA, the CDR3 is TGTGCCAGCAGCTTAGAAGGTTATGGCTACACCTTC. Looking up the rest from reference TRBV7-2 and TRBJ1-2 gives the full variable domain: GAGVSQSPSNKVTEKGKDVELRCDPISGHTALYWYRQSLGQGLEFLIYFQGNSAPDKSGLPSDRFSAERTGGSVSTLTIQRTQQEDSAVYLCASSLEGYGYTFGSGTRLTVV.

J is TRBJ2-1 and V is TRBV6-5; no definite D call. Trimming took 4 bases from V and 10 from J, leaving 11 bases between them. The CDR3 is 12 amino acids. Germline lookup yields CDR1 MNHEY and CDR2 SVGAGI. The CDR3 DNA reads TGTGCCAGCAGTTCCCGGTTCGGCGAGCAGTTCTTC. This encodes CASSSRFGEQFF.

This chain joins TRBV27 and TRBJ2-4; D unresolved. CDR3 size: 15 residues. Trimming took 2 bases from V and 6 from J, leaving 14 bases between them. The germline V gene encodes CDR1 MNHEY and CDR2 SMNVEV (reference sequence). This chain's CDR3 is CASSLGASILNIQYF. For the CDR3, the DNA is TGTGCCAGCAGTTTAGGCGCCTCTATCTTAAACATTCAGTACTTC.

This clone was seen a handful of times. The genes are TRBV28 and TRBJ2-3; no reliable D call. Trimming removed 7 bases from V and 6 bases from J, with 11 bases in between. The CDR3 has 12 amino acids. Germline CDR1 reads MDHEN; CDR2 reads SYDVKM. The CDR3 DNA follows: TGTGCCAGCAAGGTATCCTCTGATACGCAGTATTTT. Its protein is CASKVSSDTQYF.

The chain links TRBV5-4 to TRBJ2-7, with 9 bases fitting TRBD2. Germline CDR1 SGHNT, CDR2 YYREEE (reference sequence). Trimming took 3 bases from V and 3 from J; bases not matched to a gene: 10. This CDR3 region has 16 residues. CDR3 sequence: CASSSHKTSGLYEQYF. DNA of the CDR3: TGTGCCAGCAGCTCCCACAAGACTAGCGGTCTCTACGAGCAGTACTTC. Drawing the rest from reference TRBV5-4 and TRBJ2-7, the complete variable domain is ETGVTQSPTHLIKTRGQQVTLRCSSQSGHNTVSWYQQALGQGPQFIFQYYREEENGRGNFPPRFSGLQFPNYSSELNVNALELDDSALYLCASSSHKTSGLYEQYFGPGTRLTVT.

This CDR3 is CASTRGNSNQPQHF. The CDR3 coding sequence is TGTGCCAGCACCAGGGGCAACAGCAATCAGCCCCAGCATTTT. The chain couples TRBV6-6 to TRBJ1-5, with a tentative D call TRBD1 (6 bases). Germline values: CDR1 MNHNY, CDR2 SVGAGI (reference sequence). Trimming removed 7 bases at V and 1 base at J, with 11 bases between. This CDR3 is built from 14 residues.

The rearrangement joins TRBV7-2 to TRBJ2-3; D possibly corresponds to TRBD2 (5 bases). This CDR3 is built from 16 residues. Between the trimmed V and J ends, which lost 2 bases and 3 bases, there was a span of 15 bases. In germline, CDR1 is SGHTA, CDR2 FQGNSA. The CDR3 region is CASSLLGVLTTDTQYF. The CDR3 nucleotides read TGTGCCAGCAGCTTACTCGGGGTATTGACGACAGATACGCAGTATTTT.

This clone was seen a handful of times. V gene TRBV28 combines with J gene TRBJ2-7; TRBD1 or TRBD2 may be the D gene (5 bases each). The CDR3 sequence is 13 residues long. Germline V gives CDR1 MDHEN, CDR2 SYDVKM. V was pared by 8 bases and J by 2 bases, with 13 bases between. CDR3 protein: CASRGTSTYEQYF. The CDR3 bases are TGTGCCAGCCGGGGCACTTCGACCTACGAGCAGTACTTC.

This clone turned up a few times. V and J are TRBV9 and TRBJ2-5, with a tentative D call TRBD2 (6 bases). With 1 base removed from V and 2 bases from J, the gap between germline ends came to 15 bases. Germline V gene data show CDR1 as SGDLS and CDR2 as YYNGEE. The CDR3 runs 16 residues. CDR3 in amino acids: CASSVLGGRTQETQYF. CDR3 DNA sequence: TGTGCCAGCAGCGTATTAGGTGGGAGGACGCAAGAGACCCAGTACTTC. Using reference TRBV9 and TRBJ2-5 for the parts outside the CDR3, the full variable domain is DSGVTQTPKHLITATGQRVTLRCSPRSGDLSVYWYQQSLDQGLQFLIQYYNGEERAKGNILERFSAQQFPDLHSELNLSSLELGDSALYFCASSVLGGRTQETQYFGPGTRLLVL.

This sequence joins TRBV27 and TRBJ2-3; the D is unclear. Germline loops: CDR1 MNHEY, CDR2 SMNVEV (reference sequence). This CDR3 is built from 14 residues. Trimming cost V 5 bases and J 0 bases, with 9 bases left between them. The CDR3 is CASSDPGSTDTQYF. The DNA of the CDR3 is TGTGCCAGCAGTGACCCGGGTAGCACAGATACGCAGTATTTT.

The rearrangement uses TRBV11-3 and TRBJ2-7; 9 bases map to TRBD1. CDR1 SGHNT and CDR2 YENEEA come from the germline V gene. This CDR3 is built from 16 residues. After removal of 9 bases from V and 3 bases from J, the junction contained 15 bases not matched to a gene. The CDR3 nucleotides are TGTGCCAGTATTACTACTGCCGGGACAGGGTACTACGAGCAGTACTTC. It specifies CASITTAGTGYYEQYF. The entire variable domain, with the rest obtained from reference TRBV11-3 and TRBJ2-7, is as follows: EAGVVQSPRYKIIEKKQPVAFWCNPISGHNTLYWYLQNLGQGPELLIRYENEEAVDDSQLPKDRFSAERLKGVDSTLKIQPAELGDSAVYLCASITTAGTGYYEQYFGPGTRLTVT.

The genes are TRBV5-6 and TRBJ2-3; the match to TRBD2 covers 7 bases. Germline CDR1 SGHDT, CDR2 YYEEEE. V gave up 1 base and J gave up 1 base; unmatched junction bases: 3. The CDR3 runs to 15 residues. CDR3 in DNA: TGTGCCAGCAGCTTGCTAGCGGTAGGCACAGATACGCAGTATTTT. Translating gives CASSLLAVGTDTQYF.

V usage is TRBV9 and J usage is TRBJ2-4; TRBD2 agrees at 12 bases. CDR1 SGDLS and CDR2 YYNGEE come from the germline V gene. Trimming removed 3 bases from V and 2 bases from J; junction bases left unmatched: 3. The CDR3 length is 16 residues. The CDR3 nucleotides are TGTGCCAGCAGCGCCGGACTAGCGGGATCCAAAAACATTCAGTACTTC. Encoded protein: CASSAGLAGSKNIQYF.

This clone was seen a few times. The chain joins TRBV4-3 to TRBJ1-5; no firm D call. The CDR3 has 15 amino acids. V dropped 0 bases and J dropped 5 bases, with 11 bases sitting between them. In germline, CDR1 is LGHNA, CDR2 YSLEER. The CDR3 protein is CASSQDRGQDQPQHF. CDR3 DNA sequence: TGCGCCAGCAGCCAAGATCGAGGGCAAGATCAGCCCCAGCATTTT.

The V gene is TRBV4-2, the J gene TRBJ1-5; 9 nucleotides match TRBD1. J was trimmed by 7 bases and V by 1 base; bases with no gene match: 8. This CDR3 is built from 16 residues. Germline-derived CDR1 and CDR2 are LGHNA and YNFKEQ. DNA for the CDR3: TGTGCCAGCAGCCAAGGGTCCAGGACAGGGGCCCAGCCCCAGCATTTT. This gives the protein CASSQGSRTGAQPQHF.

The rearrangement joins TRBV18 to TRBJ1-5, with D perhaps TRBD1 (6 bases). Germline CDR1 reads KGHSH; CDR2 reads LQKENI. This CDR3 has 14 amino acids. Between the trimmed V and J ends, which lost 5 bases and 0 bases, there was a span of 8 bases. The CDR3 nucleotides read TGTGCCAGCTCATACAGGGTTAGCAATCAGCCCCAGCATTTT. Residues: CASSYRVSNQPQHF.

In its sample, this clone was seen a few times. This chain uses TRBV4-3 with TRBJ2-6; possibly TRBD1 for D (6 bases). There are 18 residues in the CDR3. From germline, CDR1 is LGHNA and CDR2 YSLEER. The V end was cut by 2 bases, the J end by 2 bases, with 16 bases between. This chain's CDR3 is CASSQWWGHSTGANVLTF. The CDR3 coding sequence is TGCGCCAGCAGCCAATGGTGGGGACATTCGACTGGGGCCAACGTCCTGACTTTC.

V is TRBV7-8 and J is TRBJ2-1; no firm D call. Trimming pared 3 bases from V and 0 bases from J, leaving 15 bases between. CDR3 length equals 17 residues. The germline CDR1 and CDR2 sequences are SGHVS and FQNEAQ. The CDR3, as DNA: TGTGCCAGCAGCTTCTTTGGGATAGTTAGCTCCTACAATGAGCAGTTCTTC. Protein sequence: CASSFFGIVSSYNEQFF.

In its sample, this clone was seen a few times. The CDR3 protein is CASSFLGPQSYEQYF. Here the CDR3 DNA reads TGTGCCAGCAGTTTTCTAGGGCCCCAATCTTACGAGCAGTACTTC. The gene calls are TRBV28 and TRBJ2-7; unclear D gene. The CDR3 extends over 15 amino acids. V lost 3 bases and J 4 bases, leaving 16 bases between the germline ends. Germline V CDR1 and CDR2: MDHEN, SYDVKM.

CDR3 sequence: CASSLIAGTGVAFF. The CDR3 DNA reads TGTGCCAGCAGCTTAATCGCCGGGACAGGGGTAGCTTTCTTT. The chain couples TRBV7-9 to TRBJ1-1; 10 positions agree with TRBD1. Germline V gene sequence: CDR1 SEHNR, CDR2 FQNEAQ (reference sequence). The CDR3 length is 14 residues. Trimming removed 2 bases from V and 10 bases from J; junction bases left unmatched: 7.

V usage is TRBV7-9 and J usage is TRBJ1-4, with 9 bases fitting TRBD1. The CDR3 length is 16 residues. V trimming: 3 bases; J trimming: 4 bases; junction bases outside the gene matches: 6. Per the germline V gene, CDR1 is SEHNR and CDR2 is FQNEAQ (reference sequence). CDR3 sequence (DNA): TGTGCCAGCAGCTTTTACAGGGGGCACGTTAATGAAAAACTGTTTTTT. Translated: CASSFYRGHVNEKLFF.

This chain uses TRBV6-1 with TRBJ1-1; D is undetermined. Trimming pared 4 bases from V and 0 bases from J, leaving 12 bases between. This CDR3 comprises 15 residues. Per germline, CDR1 MNHNS and CDR2 SASEGT. CDR3 bases: TGTGCCAGCAGTGGCGGGCCCTACATGAACACTGAAGCTTTCTTT. Its protein product is CASSGGPYMNTEAFF.